This T cell receptor (beta chain) comes out of a study of cytomegalovirus exposure and HLA in healthy donors. Overall study results and limits: The authors listed around 150 TCR beta chains as cytomegalovirus-associated.

Clones were sequenced by immunoSEQ multiplex PCR, and TCRdb holds only the in-frame ones, with some missing. The repertoire holds approximately 270,000 clones, with around 85% as singletons. Turning to this clone: As yet, its antigen is unknown.

Trimming left V 3 bases short and J 1 base short, with 10 bases between. Germline loops: CDR1 SGHNT, CDR2 YENEEA. The CDR3 consists of 15 residues. The 120-subject validation cohort, separate from the approximately 670-subject first cohort, included the donors. V usage is TRBV11-3 and J usage is TRBJ2-1, with D possibly matching TRBD2 (6 bases). What was sequenced was PBMCs. The source of this sequence is a woman aged 18-29 years in good health and CMV-seronegative. The CDR3 DNA reads TGTGCCAGCAGCTTTGGTGGGAGGTCCTACAATGAGCAGTTCTTC. Protein product: CASSFGGRSYNEQFF.